The next 18 T cell receptor beta chains were all read from a single sample in a study of cytomegalovirus exposure and HLA in healthy donors. Method: immunoSEQ multiplex PCR; TCRdb's copy keeps in-frame clones and lacks some. The table lists some 200,000 clones, roughly 86% of them singletons. The sample taken for sequencing was PBMCs. The receptors were sampled from a man between 25 and 39 years old in good health and CMV-seropositive.

The rearrangement joins TRBV6-5 to TRBJ1-1; no definite D call. From germline, CDR1 is MNHEY and CDR2 SVGAGI. This CDR3 spans 13 amino acids. Trimming took off 2 bases at V and 8 bases at J, with 12 bases between the two ends. The CDR3 protein is CASSYRTQGEAFF. CDR3 sequence (DNA): TGTGCCAGCAGTTACCGGACGCAAGGAGAAGCTTTCTTT.

This rearrangement joins TRBV6-1 to TRBJ2-3, with D unresolved. The V end lost 6 bases, the J end lost 4 bases, and 14 bases lay between the germline ends. Germline V gene data show CDR1 as MNHNS and CDR2 as SASEGT. This CDR3 contains 14 residues. The CDR3 DNA reads as TGTGCCAGCAGACTCCCGACTGATGCAGATACGCAGTATTTT. Amino acids: CASRLPTDADTQYF.

V and J are TRBV29-1 and TRBJ1-2; possible D gene TRBD1, 5 bases. The CDR3 spans 15 residues. The ends were cut back, 1 base at V and 10 bases at J, with 22 bases in the middle. Germline V gene lookup returns CDR1 SQVTM and CDR2 ANQGSEA. The CDR3 DNA reads TGCAGCGTTGAAGGAGGCCGGGGGGAGGAAGATTACTACACCTTC. It encodes CSVEGGRGEEDYYTF.

In its sample, this clone was seen a few times. V usage is TRBV10-1 and J usage is TRBJ1-4, with 12 nucleotides matching TRBD1. CDR1 and CDR2 from the germline V gene are WNHNN and SYGVQD (reference sequence). Trimming cost V 5 bases and J 0 bases; bases outside gene matches: 7. This CDR3 has 18 residues. The CDR3, as DNA: TGCGCCAGCAGTTACCCCCGGGACAGGGGGCCAACTAATGAAAAACTGTTTTTT. The encoded protein is CASSYPRDRGPTNEKLFF.

The chain employs TRBV7-6 and TRBJ2-3, with 12 bases aligning to TRBD2. The J segment lost 1 base and the V segment lost 1 base, leaving 3 bases of the junction unmatched. CDR3 length: 17 residues. Germline-derived CDR1 and CDR2 are SGHVS and FNYEAQ. Here the CDR3 reads CASSLVTSGGGTDTQYF. In DNA, the CDR3 is TGTGCCAGCAGCTTAGTGACTAGCGGGGGTGGCACAGATACGCAGTATTTT.

The V and J genes are TRBV9 and TRBJ2-1; TRBD2 might be the D (5 bases). The V end lost 1 base, the J end lost 9 bases, and 8 bases lay between the germline ends. The CDR3 covers 12 residues. CDR1 and CDR2 from the germline V gene are SGDLS and YYNGEE. This CDR3 reads CASSVTSAEQFF. CDR3 nucleotides: TGTGCCAGCAGCGTAACTAGTGCTGAGCAGTTCTTC.

Only one count was recorded for this clone. The chain is built from TRBV5-6 and TRBJ2-1; possible D gene TRBD2, 5 bases. The CDR3 extends over 14 amino acids. V was clipped by 4 bases and J by 3 bases, with 11 bases between them. Germline V lookup: CDR1 SGHDT, CDR2 YYEEEE. CDR3 protein: CASSPSGNYNEQFF. Here the CDR3 DNA reads TGTGCCAGCAGCCCGTCGGGAAACTACAATGAGCAGTTCTTC.

The rearrangement links TRBV19 to TRBJ1-1; 9 bases align to TRBD1. V lost 4 bases and J lost 3; bases outside the gene matches: 9. The CDR3 is made up of 16 amino acids. Germline CDR1 and CDR2: LNHDA and SQIVND (reference sequence). This chain's CDR3 is CASSRGQGPLDTEAFF. The DNA for the CDR3 is TGTGCCAGTAGTAGAGGACAGGGGCCTCTGGACACTGAAGCTTTCTTT.

J is TRBJ1-5 and V is TRBV5-4; no reliable D call. The CDR3 contains 13 residues. The germline CDR1 and CDR2 sequences are SGHNT and YYREEE (reference sequence). Deletions cut 0 bases from V and 9 bases from J, with 10 bases between. CDR3: CASSLAGGGPQHF. The DNA of the CDR3 is TGTGCCAGCAGCTTGGCCGGTGGCGGGCCCCAGCATTTT.

About this clone itself: The germline gene is not matched at one end of the junction; a read error may be the cause. This chain links TRBV5-4 with TRBJ2-7; 11 nucleotides align to TRBD2. In germline, CDR1 is SGHNT, CDR2 YYREEE (reference sequence). The CDR3 length is 15 residues. CDR3 in DNA: TGTGCCAGCAGCTTGATACTAGCGGGGGTCCAGGAGCAGTACTTT. Protein: CASSLILAGVQEQYF.

V gene TRBV19 combines with J gene TRBJ2-5; D possibly corresponds to TRBD1 (6 bases). Germline lookup yields CDR1 LNHDA and CDR2 SQIVND (reference sequence). V shed 6 bases and J shed 3 bases, with 11 bases lying between them. The CDR3 is made up of 13 amino acids. The CDR3 sequence: CASSQDSEETQYF. The CDR3 DNA sequence: TGTGCCAGTAGCCAGGACAGCGAAGAGACCCAGTACTTC.

The sample holds one count of this clone. The rearrangement joins TRBV28 to TRBJ2-1; 11 bases fit TRBD2. Germline CDR1 reads MDHEN; CDR2 reads SYDVKM. The V and J ends lost 7 bases and 15 bases, in that order; junction bases with no gene match: 14. The CDR3 is 14 residues long. The CDR3 nucleotides are TGTGCCAGCATTCCCGGGACTAGCGGTCAAATGCTGTTCTTC. Its translation: CASIPGTSGQMLFF.

V is TRBV28 and J is TRBJ2-7, with D perhaps matching TRBD1 (6 bases). Germline V gene data show CDR1 as MDHEN and CDR2 as SYDVKM. V was clipped by 6 bases and J by 6 bases, with 24 bases between them. The CDR3 is made up of 16 amino acids. The CDR3 region is CASSLTGIAMIGEQYF. CDR3 nucleotides: TGTGCCAGCAGCCTAACAGGGATTGCGATGATTGGCGAGCAGTACTTC.

J is TRBJ2-3 and V is TRBV11-3, with 7 bases fitting TRBD2. The CDR3 runs 14 residues. J was trimmed by 4 bases and V by 5 bases; bases with no gene match: 6. The germline gives CDR1 SGHNT, CDR2 YENEEA. CDR3 in amino acids: CASSRAGRADTQYF. CDR3 in DNA: TGTGCCAGCAGCCGGGCGGGGAGGGCAGATACGCAGTATTTT.

The V call is TRBV27, the J call TRBJ1-2; D might be TRBD1 (6 bases). The CDR3 loop spans 12 amino acids. Germline CDR1 MNHEY, CDR2 SMNVEV (reference sequence). V lost 2 bases and J lost 6, with 7 bases in between. The CDR3 is CASSLAGDGYTF. The CDR3 DNA follows: TGTGCCAGCAGTTTAGCAGGGGATGGCTACACCTTC.

The count of this clone is one. The chain employs TRBV7-2 and TRBJ2-7; 14 nucleotides match TRBD2. Germline CDR1 SGHTA, CDR2 FQGNSA. The junction had 14 bases not matched to a gene; V was cut back by 5 bases and J by 2 bases. The CDR3 is 19 amino acids. CDR3 sequence: CASSRPTSGRAAGTYEQYF. DNA for the CDR3: TGTGCCAGCAGCCGCCCGACTAGCGGGAGGGCCGCCGGAACCTACGAGCAGTACTTC.

This clone was found many times. The chain joins TRBV7-2 to TRBJ2-1, with D uncertain. V was pared by 1 base and J by 1 base, with 14 bases between. CDR1 and CDR2 (germline): SGHTA, FQGNSA. The CDR3 has 17 amino acids. For the CDR3, the DNA is TGTGCCAGCAGCTTAGAAGGTCAGCATTATTCCTACAATGAGCAGTTCTTC. It specifies CASSLEGQHYSYNEQFF.

The J gene is TRBJ1-1, the V gene TRBV6-5; D remains unclear. The V end lost 4 bases, the J end lost 0 bases, and 9 bases lay between the germline ends. The CDR3 length is 14 residues. Germline V gives CDR1 MNHEY, CDR2 SVGAGI. The chain's CDR3 is CASSSGRMNTEAFF. CDR3 nucleotides: TGTGCCAGCAGTTCCGGGCGGATGAACACTGAAGCTTTCTTT.